This entry lists 4 T cell receptor beta chains sequenced from one sample in a study of T cell repertoires in cytomegalovirus infection. MiXCR, applied by TCRdb to the reads, yields one record per CDR3 protein. The data show roughly 230,000 distinct CDR3 sequences, approximately 22% seen once. Specimen: CD8+ T cells from PBMCs. The receptors were gathered from a human donor in good health (CMV status not recorded). Some clones in this sample may be carry-over from other donors' samples.

The chain uses TRBV7-9 and TRBJ1-2; no definite D call. V lost 0 bases and J 4 bases, leaving 15 bases between the germline ends. This CDR3 contains 16 residues. Germline lookup yields CDR1 SEHNR and CDR2 FQNEAQ (reference sequence). CDR3 DNA: TGTGCCAGCAGCTTAGCGGATCAGGATTCGGGCTATGGCTACACCTTC. As protein: CASSLADQDSGYGYTF.

This clonotype has just a few counts. The rearrangement links TRBV19 to TRBJ1-1; D gene uncertain. V was clipped by 1 base and J by 0 bases, with 12 bases between them. Germline CDR1 and CDR2: LNHDA and SQIVND (reference sequence). There are 16 residues in the CDR3. The CDR3 DNA reads TGTGCCAGTAGTATAGGGTTCGGAGTAATGAACACTGAAGCTTTCTTT. This gives the protein CASSIGFGVMNTEAFF.

For this clonotype: At one of its ends the junction is not consistent with the germline gene, which may arise from a read error. The rearrangement joins TRBV6-5 to TRBJ2-3; 8 nucleotides line up with TRBD2. This CDR3 is built from 15 residues. Germline-derived CDR1 and CDR2 are MNHEY and SVGAGI. The CDR3 sequence is CAGSRLASSTDTQYF. CDR3 DNA: TGTGCCGGCAGCCGACTAGCGTCGAGCACAGATACGCAGTATTTT.

The chain joins TRBV3-1 to TRBJ2-1; a weak D match, TRBD2 (6 bases). This CDR3 has 13 residues. The germline V gene has CDR1 LGHDT and CDR2 YNNKEL (reference sequence). Trimming took 1 base from V and 8 from J, leaving 9 bases between them. CDR3 sequence reads: CASSQGTMDEQFF. The CDR3 coding sequence is TGTGCCAGCAGCCAAGGGACTATGGATGAGCAGTTCTTC.